Listed here are 13 T cell receptor beta chains from one sample, sequenced in a study of neoadjuvant anti-PD-1 for oral cavity cancer. TCRdb's table, derived via immunoSEQ multiplex PCR, lists solely in-frame clones and lacks some. The profile shows more than 50,000 clones, roughly 80% of them singletons. The specimen was PBMCs, collected before nivolumab (anti-PD-1) treatment. These receptors all stem from a person between 40 and 80 years old with oral cavity squamous cell carcinoma.

The chain uses TRBV5-4 and TRBJ2-3; TRBD2 aligns across 12 bases. The CDR3 has 15 residues. Germline-derived CDR1 and CDR2 are SGHNT and YYREEE (reference sequence). V shed 4 bases and J 1 base; nucleotides not matched to a gene: 1. The CDR3 DNA reads TGTGCCAGCAGCCCTAGCGGGGGGGGCACAGATACGCAGTATTTT. This translates into CASSPSGGGTDTQYF. The full variable domain, its missing parts supplied by reference TRBV5-4 and TRBJ2-3, is ETGVTQSPTHLIKTRGQQVTLRCSSQSGHNTVSWYQQALGQGPQFIFQYYREEENGRGNFPPRFSGLQFPNYSSELNVNALELDDSALYLCASSPSGGGTDTQYFGPGTRLTVL.

In its sample, this clone was seen once. The chain uses TRBV9 and TRBJ2-2, with 11 bases aligning to TRBD2. Trimming at V came to 4 bases and at J to 4 bases, leaving 6 bases not matched to a gene. CDR1 is SGDLS, CDR2 YYNGEE, per germline. The CDR3 runs to 16 residues. This chain's CDR3 is CASSPPSGRSTGELFF. DNA of the CDR3: TGTGCCAGCAGCCCTCCTAGCGGGAGGAGCACCGGGGAGCTGTTTTTT.

The rearrangement links TRBV5-4 to TRBJ1-2; TRBD1 matches at 8 bases. CDR1 and CDR2 from the germline V gene are SGHNT and YYREEE (reference sequence). Trimming at V came to 4 bases and at J to 2 bases, leaving 4 bases not matched to a gene. This CDR3 has 14 amino acids. CDR3 residues: CASSTRDRNYGYTF. The CDR3, as DNA: TGTGCCAGCAGCACCCGGGACAGGAACTATGGCTACACCTTC.

The V gene is TRBV7-3, the J gene TRBJ1-6; D is unclear. This CDR3 has 14 residues. The germline gives CDR1 SGHTA, CDR2 FQGTGA. V was shortened by 3 bases and J by 7 bases, with 10 bases between the two germline ends. Here the CDR3 DNA reads TGTGCCAGCAGCTTTAATTACCAGAATTCACCCCTCCACTTT. As protein: CASSFNYQNSPLHF.

This clone was seen a handful of times. The gene calls are TRBV9 and TRBJ2-1, with 7 bases identical to TRBD2. With V trimmed by 1 base and J by 1 base, 8 bases remained unmatched. This CDR3 has 17 amino acids. Looked up from germline, CDR1 is SGDLS and CDR2 is YYNGEE. CDR3 sequence reads: CASSVLGGRASYNEQFF. The CDR3 DNA reads as TGTGCCAGCAGCGTACTTGGAGGGAGGGCGTCCTACAATGAGCAGTTCTTC.

The chain is built from TRBV28 and TRBJ2-7; D is perhaps TRBD2 (5 bases). V shed 8 bases and J shed 3 bases, with 14 bases lying between them. Germline V gives CDR1 MDHEN, CDR2 SYDVKM. This CDR3 has 13 amino acids. The CDR3 DNA reads as TGTGCCAGCTGGAGGACGAGTGGCTACGAGCAGTACTTC. This translates into CASWRTSGYEQYF.

The rearrangement joins TRBV11-3 to TRBJ2-7; the D gene could be TRBD1 or TRBD2 (5 bases each). Germline CDR1 reads SGHNT; CDR2 reads YENEEA. This CDR3 spans 13 amino acids. V dropped 5 bases and J dropped 6 bases, with 14 bases sitting between them. CDR3 in DNA: TGTGCCAGCAGCCTTGGGACCTGGGGCGAGCAGTACTTC. Encoded protein: CASSLGTWGEQYF.

The chain employs TRBV10-3 and TRBJ2-1; perhaps D is TRBD1 or TRBD2 (5 bases each). Trimming shortened V by 3 bases and J by 4 bases, and 7 bases separated the two germline ends. The CDR3 consists of 13 residues. Germline V gene data show CDR1 as ENHRY and CDR2 as SYGVKD. The CDR3 DNA reads TGTGCCATCAGTGACGGGGCGTACAATGAGCAGTTCTTC. This codes for CAISDGAYNEQFF.

The chain carries TRBV5-6 and TRBJ1-2, with 8 bases matching TRBD1. V dropped 5 bases and J dropped 0; count of bases not matched to a gene: 6. CDR1 and CDR2 from the germline V gene are SGHDT and YYEEEE. This CDR3 has 15 residues. CDR3 bases: TGTGCCAGCAGGGCGAGACAGGGGCCTAACTATGGCTACACCTTC. Translating gives CASRARQGPNYGYTF. Drawing the rest from reference TRBV5-6 and TRBJ1-2, the complete variable domain is DAGVTQSPTHLIKTRGQQVTLRCSPKSGHDTVSWYQQALGQGPQFIFQYYEEEERQRGNFPDRFSGHQFPNYSSELNVNALLLGDSALYLCASRARQGPNYGYTFGSGTRLTVV.

This clone was seen a few times. V usage is TRBV10-1 and J usage is TRBJ1-5, with D perhaps TRBD1 (6 bases). From germline, CDR1 is WNHNN and CDR2 SYGVQD (reference sequence). The length of the CDR3 is 13 residues. V lost 2 bases and J lost 7, with 9 bases in between. CDR3 sequence: CASSEGGTQPQHF. The CDR3 nucleotides read TGCGCCAGCAGTGAGGGAGGGACACAGCCCCAGCATTTT.

The chain is built from TRBV19 and TRBJ2-3, with D maybe TRBD1 (5 bases). The CDR3 extends over 13 amino acids. Germline assignment: CDR1 LNHDA and CDR2 SQIVND (reference sequence). Deletions cut 6 bases from V and 4 bases from J, with 11 bases between. The CDR3 spells CASRQAGPDTQYF. Here the CDR3 DNA reads TGTGCCAGTAGACAGGCAGGGCCAGATACGCAGTATTTT.

CDR3 amino acids: CASSLARWADRNTEAFF. DNA for the CDR3: TGTGCCAGCAGCTTAGCCCGGTGGGCCGACAGAAACACTGAAGCTTTCTTT. The chain combines TRBV7-8 with TRBJ1-1; a weak D match, TRBD1 (5 bases). CDR1 and CDR2 from the germline V gene are SGHVS and FQNEAQ. The CDR3 has 17 residues. V was trimmed by 0 bases and J by 2 bases, leaving 16 bases between them. The full variable domain, with the rest looked up from reference TRBV7-8 and TRBJ1-1, is GAGVSQSPRYKVAKRGQDVALRCDPISGHVSLFWYQQALGQGPEFLTYFQNEAQLDKSGLPSDRFFAERPEGSVSTLKIQRTQQEDSAVYLCASSLARWADRNTEAFFGQGTRLTVV.

This clone appeared once. The V call is TRBV29-1, the J call TRBJ2-1, with D uncertain. The length of the CDR3 is 10 residues. With 3 bases removed from V and 8 bases from J, the gap between germline ends came to 5 bases. CDR1 and CDR2 from the germline V gene are SQVTM and ANQGSEA. The CDR3 spells CSVEDDEQFF. CDR3 bases: TGCAGCGTTGAGGACGATGAGCAGTTCTTC.